One T cell receptor beta chain is described in this entry. CDR1 SGHVS and CDR2 FQNEAQ come from the germline V gene. The CDR3 runs to 16 residues. Unmatched junction bases numbered 6, after V lost 5 bases and J lost 5 bases. Over several immunoSEQ plates, each subset's genomic DNA was distributed in even portions. Profiled with immunoSEQ multiplex PCR; TCRdb holds only in-frame clones, not every one. The repertoire holds about half a million clones, around 85% seen once, with more than 9.5% in the top ten. This specimen belongs to a study of shared clonotypes between healthy human individuals. The donor cohort consisted entirely of Caucasian adults residing in Nashville, Tennessee.

Sequenced sample: PBMCs. The J gene is TRBJ2-3, the V gene TRBV7-8; 14 nucleotides line up with TRBD2. The TCR originated in a middle-aged woman in good health. Some clones in this sample may be carry-over from other donors' samples. CDR3: CASSPGLAGGGDTQYF. As DNA, the CDR3 is TGTGCCAGCAGCCCCGGACTAGCGGGAGGTGGAGATACGCAGTATTTT.